This is a list of T cell receptor beta chains from one sample in a study of T cell repertoires in cytomegalovirus infection. What these receptors recognize is not known. TCRdb fed the reads into MiXCR, producing one record per CDR3 protein. Here the sample spans 110,000 to 150,000 distinct CDR3 sequences, approximately 30% being singletons. Here the sequenced sample was CD8+ T cells from cultured PBMCs, taken from culture after CMV antigen stimulation. The receptors derive from a human donor in good health (CMV status not recorded). Some clones in this sample may be carry-over from other donors' samples. CDR3s include the opening cysteine and the closing phenylalanine or tryptophan. The D gene is left open where the match is weak. For some rows the clone size is stated as once, few or many, or as a class when expanded; others skip it.

d_call	v_call	j_call	clone_size	cdr3_aa	cdr3_nt
NA	TRBV7-9	TRBJ2-2	NA	CASSEYLGTGELFF	TGTGCCAGCAGCGAATATTTAGGGACCGGGGAGCTGTTTTTT
NA	TRBV5-4	TRBJ1-2	few	CASSLRDAYGYTF	TGTGCCAGCAGCTTGAGGGACGCCTATGGCTACACCTTC
NA	TRBV7-9	TRBJ2-3	NA	CASIPRSAPADTQYF	TGTGCCAGCATCCCCCGAAGTGCACCCGCAGATACGCAGTATTTT
TRBD2	TRBV2	TRBJ2-1	NA	CASSILPGLAGGHRDRNEQFF	TGTGCCAGCAGTATACTCCCGGGACTAGCGGGGGGGCACAGAGACAGGAATGAGCAGTTCTTC
TRBD2	TRBV20-1	TRBJ2-5	NA	CSARVPSGGAGETQYF	TGCAGTGCTAGAGTCCCCAGCGGGGGGGCCGGTGAGACCCAGTACTTC
NA	TRBV12-3/TRBV12-4	TRBJ1-1	many	CASSSLRDHNTEAFF	TGTGCCAGCAGTTCTCTTCGGGACCACAACACTGAAGCTTTCTTT
NA	TRBV3-1	TRBJ1-1	NA	CASSQEGFEQILTEAFF	TGTGCCAGCAGCCAAGAGGGTTTTGAACAAATCTTAACTGAAGCTTTCTTT
TRBD1	TRBV6-5	TRBJ1-5	few	CASSFEQRGHQPQHF	TGTGCCAGCAGTTTTGAACAGAGGGGGCATCAGCCCCAGCATTTT
TRBD2	TRBV27	TRBJ2-5	few	CASSLVAGVPQETQYF	TGTGCCAGCAGTTTAGTAGCGGGGGTACCCCAAGAGACCCAGTACTTC
NA	TRBV7-1	TRBJ1-5	few	CASSRSDSPNQPQHF	TGTGCCAGCAGCCGATCGGACAGCCCAAATCAGCCCCAGCATTTT
NA	TRBV7-9	TRBJ1-2	NA	CASTTSPSLFDYTF	TGTGCCAGCACCACATCTCCCTCTCTGTTTGACTACACCTTC
NA	TRBV7-9	TRBJ1-2	few	CASSLARIGGKSNYGYTF	TGTGCCAGCAGCTTAGCGCGGATAGGGGGAAAATCTAACTATGGCTACACCTTC
TRBD1	TRBV7-3	TRBJ1-2	medium-sized	CASSWPGQGAGLMGGYTF	TGTGCCAGCAGCTGGCCGGGACAGGGGGCCGGTCTTATGGGAGGCTACACCTTC
NA	TRBV7-3	TRBJ2-7	NA	CASSFTGINEQYF	TGTGCCAGCAGCTTCACGGGGATCAACGAGCAGTACTTC
NA	TRBV7-2	TRBJ2-2	NA	CASSLVLPGPGDLFF	TGTGCCAGCAGCTTAGTTCTTCCGGGGCCCGGGGATCTGTTTTTT
TRBD2	TRBV7-2	TRBJ2-3	many	CASSVLAGGRDTQYF	TGTGCCAGCAGCGTACTAGCGGGGGGGCGAGATACGCAGTATTTT
NA	TRBV7-6	TRBJ1-6	NA	CASSSVRDPNSPLHF	TGTGCCAGCAGCTCAGTCCGGGACCCCAATTCACCCCTCCACTTT
TRBD2	TRBV7-6	TRBJ2-7	NA	CASSLWVAGGSYEQYF	TGTGCCAGCAGCTTGTGGGTAGCGGGGGGATCCTACGAGCAGTACTTC
TRBD2	TRBV10-2	TRBJ2-1	few	CASSEIGTSHEQFF	TGCGCCAGCAGTGAGATAGGGACTAGCCATGAGCAGTTCTTC
TRBD1	TRBV19	TRBJ1-2	few	CASSRGQGFNYGYTF	TGTGCCAGTAGTAGGGGACAGGGTTTTAACTATGGCTACACCTTC
NA	TRBV24-1	TRBJ2-3	many	CATSDPQGKDTQYF	TGTGCCACCAGTGACCCCCAGGGGAAAGATACGCAGTATTTT
TRBD2	TRBV10-3	TRBJ2-3	few	CAISADPRGGTDTQYF	TGTGCCATCAGCGCAGATCCTCGGGGGGGCACAGATACGCAGTATTTT
NA	TRBV12-3/TRBV12-4	TRBJ2-5	NA	CASSTERETQYF	TGTGCCAGCAGCACCGAGAGGGAGACCCAGTACTTC
NA	TRBV7-8	TRBJ2-3	NA	CASSLGLGELLSTDTQYF	TGTGCCAGCAGCTTAGGGCTAGGCGAACTATTATCTACAGATACGCAGTATTTT
NA	TRBV25-1	TRBJ2-7	NA	CASSGGYEQYF	TGTGCCAGCAGTGGCGGGTACGAGCAGTACTTC
NA	TRBV15	TRBJ1-2	NA	CATSRDRGQPNGYTF	TGTGCCACCAGCAGAGATCGGGGTCAGCCTAATGGCTACACCTTC
NA	TRBV19	TRBJ2-6	few	CASGWNTGANVLTF	TGTGCCAGTGGGTGGAATACTGGGGCCAACGTCCTGACTTTC
NA	TRBV27	TRBJ2-1	NA	CASSLAGTSYNEQFF	TGTGCCAGCAGTTTGGCGGGGACCTCCTACAATGAGCAGTTCTTC
NA	TRBV6-6	TRBJ2-7	few	CASNYRDYEQYF	TGTGCCAGCAATTACAGGGACTACGAGCAGTACTTC
NA	TRBV20-1	TRBJ1-2	few	CSARELGGFDGYTF	TGCAGTGCTAGAGAGCTGGGAGGATTTGATGGCTACACCTTC
NA	TRBV4-2	TRBJ2-7	NA	CASSQEERSAFYEQYF	TGTGCCAGCAGCCAAGAGGAGCGATCGGCCTTCTACGAGCAGTACTTC
TRBD1	TRBV2	TRBJ1-6	NA	CASSPDGQGISPLHF	TGTGCCAGCAGTCCCGACGGACAGGGAATTTCACCCCTCCACTTT
NA	TRBV7-3	TRBJ2-2	few	CASSLMGGVVTGELFF	TGTGCCAGCAGCTTAATGGGGGGAGTGGTCACCGGGGAGCTGTTTTTT
NA	TRBV3-1	TRBJ2-3	few	CASSQDRRQVPSTDTQYF	TGTGCCAGCAGCCAAGATAGGAGACAGGTCCCTAGCACAGATACGCAGTATTTT
NA	TRBV29-1	TRBJ2-7	few	CSVEGTENYEQYF	TGCAGCGTTGAGGGGACGGAGAACTACGAGCAGTACTTC
NA	TRBV7-8	TRBJ2-2	few	CASSSRSPGELFF	TGTGCCAGCAGCTCCCGTTCCCCCGGGGAGCTGTTTTTT
TRBD1	TRBV11-1	TRBJ2-1	many	CASSLGQSYNEQFF	TGTGCCAGCAGCTTGGGACAGTCCTACAATGAGCAGTTCTTC
NA	TRBV7-6	TRBJ2-6	few	CASSSTRGGANVLTF	TGTGCCAGCAGCTCCACTCGGGGGGGGGCCAACGTCCTGACTTTC
NA	TRBV18	TRBJ1-5	NA	CASSMDSNQPQHF	TGTGCCAGCTCCATGGATAGCAATCAGCCCCAGCATTTT
NA	TRBV6-6	TRBJ2-7	NA	CASSSSNPASYEQYF	TGTGCCAGCAGTTCCTCGAACCCTGCCTCCTACGAGCAGTACTTC
NA	TRBV7-8	TRBJ1-5	many	CASSLPPGHNQPQHF	TGTGCCAGCAGCCTGCCGCCGGGGCATAATCAGCCCCAGCATTTT
NA	TRBV28	TRBJ2-7	NA	CASISPVGHRVYEQYF	TGTGCCAGCATTTCACCGGTCGGGCACAGGGTCTACGAGCAGTACTTC
NA	TRBV7-9	TRBJ1-2	few	CASSFPVTLYGYTF	TGTGCCAGCAGCTTTCCCGTGACCCTCTATGGCTACACCTTC
NA	TRBV7-2	TRBJ1-5	many	CASSFGVLSQPQHF	TGTGCCAGCAGTTTCGGGGTTTTATCTCAGCCCCAGCATTTT
TRBD2	TRBV29-1	TRBJ2-5	NA	CSVDAASGKETQYF	TGCAGCGTTGACGCGGCTAGCGGAAAAGAGACCCAGTACTTC
NA	TRBV6-1	TRBJ1-1	many	CASSGAPGGTEAFF	TGTGCCAGCAGTGGGGCCCCAGGTGGAACTGAAGCTTTCTTT
TRBD1	TRBV5-1	TRBJ2-7	few	CASSLAGGATSYEQYF	TGCGCCAGCAGCTTGGCAGGGGGCGCAACCTCCTACGAGCAGTACTTC
NA	TRBV7-9	TRBJ1-1	NA	CASSSDLNEAFF	TGTGCCAGCAGTTCGGACCTAAATGAAGCTTTCTTT
TRBD2	TRBV4-1	TRBJ2-1	NA	CASSQVWLAGSQFF	TGTGCCAGCAGCCAAGTTTGGCTAGCGGGCTCCCAGTTCTTC
TRBD1	TRBV19	TRBJ1-4	many	CASSIAQGNEKLFF	TGTGCCAGTAGTATCGCACAGGGGAATGAAAAACTGTTTTTT
NA	TRBV27	TRBJ1-2	few	CASSIGTPTNYGYTF	TGTGCCAGCAGTATCGGGACACCGACTAACTATGGCTACACCTTC
TRBD1	TRBV6-1	TRBJ1-2	NA	CASSEAGTGDGYTF	TGTGCCAGCAGTGAAGCTGGGACAGGGGATGGCTACACCTTC
TRBD1	TRBV28	TRBJ2-2	NA	CASSLDRGLGVNTGELFF	TGTGCCAGCAGTCTGGACAGGGGGCTCGGTGTGAACACCGGGGAGCTGTTTTTT